This entry lists 32 T cell receptor beta chains sequenced from one sample in a study of cytomegalovirus exposure and HLA in healthy donors. The data were produced by immunoSEQ multiplex PCR, yet TCRdb's version contains in-frame clones alone and is incomplete. The sample lists 180,000 or so clones, 86% occurring once. Source material: PBMCs. The receptors stem from a man aged 18 to 29 in good health and CMV-seropositive.

V gene TRBV7-9 combines with J gene TRBJ2-3; D is possibly TRBD1 (6 bases). Germline V gene sequence: CDR1 SEHNR, CDR2 FQNEAQ (reference sequence). The CDR3 consists of 13 residues. V was pared by 8 bases and J by 5 bases, with 14 bases between. The DNA of the CDR3 is TGTGCCAGCGGCAGAGGACAGATAGATACGCAGTATTTT. This gives the protein CASGRGQIDTQYF.

For the CDR3, the DNA is TGTGCCAGCAGGACAGGGGCCTACGAGCAGTACTTC. It encodes CASRTGAYEQYF. The gene calls are TRBV2 and TRBJ2-7; 8 nucleotides agree with TRBD1. The CDR3 is made up of 12 amino acids. Germline V gene sequence: CDR1 SNHLY, CDR2 FYNNEI. Trimming took 6 bases from V and 2 from J; bases not matched to a gene: 0. Variable domain in full (rest from reference TRBV2 and TRBJ2-7): EPEVTQTPSHQVTQMGQEVILRCVPISNHLYFYWYRQILGQKVEFLVSFYNNEISEKSEIFDDQFSVERPDGSNFTLKIRSTKLEDSAMYFCASRTGAYEQYFGPGTRLTVT.

The rearrangement links TRBV5-6 to TRBJ1-2, with D perhaps TRBD1 (6 bases). This CDR3 has 13 residues. Germline V gene lookup returns CDR1 SGHDT and CDR2 YYEEEE. Trimming removed 5 bases at V and 3 bases at J, with 11 bases between. The CDR3 region is CASSLGTYYGYTF. The CDR3 DNA sequence: TGTGCCAGCAGTTTAGGGACATACTATGGCTACACCTTC.

The rearrangement joins TRBV4-3 to TRBJ2-7; D may be TRBD2 (7 bases). V lost 1 base to trimming and J lost 4 bases, with 14 bases between them. The CDR3 extends over 15 amino acids. Germline V gene sequence: CDR1 LGHNA, CDR2 YSLEER. The CDR3 bases are TGCGCCAGCAGCCAAGTATGGGGAGGGGGTTACGAGCAGTACTTC. Protein sequence: CASSQVWGGGYEQYF.

The chain is built from TRBV19 and TRBJ2-3, with a possible D match to TRBD2 (6 bases). The V gene lost 1 base and the J gene lost 1 base, with 12 bases spanning the gap. The CDR3 is made up of 16 amino acids. The germline V gene encodes CDR1 LNHDA and CDR2 SQIVND (reference sequence). CDR3 nucleotides: TGTGCCAGTAGTATAGGCGGGATCACGGGCACAGATACGCAGTATTTT. Protein: CASSIGGITGTDTQYF.

The rearrangement uses TRBV29-1 and TRBJ2-2; 14 bases match TRBD2. The V segment lost 6 bases and the J segment 7 bases; nucleotides outside the gene matches: 10. Germline CDR1 reads SQVTM; CDR2 reads ANQGSEA. This CDR3 has 16 residues. The CDR3 DNA reads TGCAGCGTCTGGGGACTAGCGGGAGTGGGTGACGGGGAGCTGTTTTTT. The encoded protein is CSVWGLAGVGDGELFF.

Remarks on this clone: The sample contains more than one DNA sequence encoding this CDR3. CDR3 loop: CASSATGYEQFF. Here the CDR3 DNA reads TGTGCCAGCAGCGCGACAGGGTATGAGCAGTTCTTC. The chain combines TRBV9 with TRBJ2-1; TRBD1 agrees at 7 bases. Per the germline V gene, CDR1 is SGDLS and CDR2 is YYNGEE. The CDR3 contains 12 residues. The junction had 2 bases not matched to a gene; V was cut back by 3 bases and J by 8 bases.

The gene calls are TRBV14 and TRBJ2-4, with D perhaps matching TRBD1 (6 bases). V was shortened by 1 base and J by 5 bases, with 12 bases between the two germline ends. CDR3 length equals 15 residues. The germline CDR1 and CDR2 sequences are SGHDN and FVKESK. CDR3 nucleotides: TGTGCCAGCAGCCAAGGGGTGGGGGCGGAAAACATTCAGTACTTC. It translates to CASSQGVGAENIQYF.

CDR3 loop: CAWAGQGIQPQHF. The CDR3 DNA sequence: TGTGCCTGGGCCGGACAGGGAATTCAGCCCCAGCATTTT. This sequence joins TRBV30 and TRBJ1-5, with 8 bases matching TRBD1. The germline CDR1 and CDR2 sequences are GTSNPN and SVGIG (reference sequence). J was trimmed by 6 bases and V by 5 bases; bases with no gene match: 6. This CDR3 has 13 amino acids.

This clone showed up just once. The V gene is TRBV10-3, the J gene TRBJ1-6; 7 positions match TRBD1. V trimming: 3 bases; J trimming: 9 bases; junction bases outside the gene matches: 11. The length of the CDR3 is 16 residues. Germline V lookup: CDR1 ENHRY, CDR2 SYGVKD. The CDR3: CAISEGTVRGGSPLHF. CDR3 nucleotides: TGTGCCATCAGTGAAGGGACAGTTAGAGGTGGTTCACCCCTCCACTTT.

The genes are TRBV6-5 and TRBJ1-5; tentative D call: TRBD1 (5 bases). Between the trimmed V and J ends, which lost 6 bases and 4 bases, there was a span of 13 bases. The CDR3 spans 14 residues. The germline gives CDR1 MNHEY, CDR2 SVGAGI. The CDR3: CASRKAGLNQPQHF. CDR3 bases: TGTGCCAGCAGGAAAGCAGGGCTGAATCAGCCCCAGCATTTT.

The J gene is TRBJ1-3, the V gene TRBV7-2; no definite D call. This CDR3 is built from 15 residues. Germline assignment: CDR1 SGHTA and CDR2 FQGNSA. V was clipped by 5 bases and J by 0 bases, with 11 bases between them. CDR3 region: CASSPRVRSGNTIYF. In nucleotides, the CDR3 is TGTGCCAGCAGCCCCCGGGTCCGCTCTGGAAACACCATATATTTT.

The rearrangement uses TRBV6-6 and TRBJ2-5; 10 bases agree with TRBD2. The CDR3 covers 15 residues. Per germline, CDR1 MNHNY and CDR2 SVGAGI (reference sequence). V trimming: 5 bases; J trimming: 5 bases; junction bases outside the gene matches: 8. The CDR3 nucleotides read TGTGCCAGCAGTATTAGCGGGAGGCGGCGGGAGACCCAGTACTTC. It codes for CASSISGRRRETQYF.

The V and J genes are TRBV7-2 and TRBJ2-2, with D unclear. The CDR3 is 15 residues long. V was cut by 3 bases and J by 0 bases, with 8 bases left in between. CDR1 SGHTA and CDR2 FQGNSA come from the germline V gene. This CDR3 reads CASSFRFSNTGELFF. Written as DNA, the CDR3 is TGTGCCAGCAGCTTCAGATTTTCGAACACCGGGGAGCTGTTTTTT.

V and J are TRBV9 and TRBJ2-7; TRBD2 is a possible D gene (5 bases). V was cut by 1 base and J by 6 bases, with 17 bases left in between. The CDR3 runs to 15 residues. Per the germline V gene, CDR1 is SGDLS and CDR2 is YYNGEE. The CDR3 reads CASSVSNHLEGEQYF. CDR3 bases: TGTGCCAGCAGCGTATCAAATCACCTCGAGGGCGAGCAGTACTTC. Variable domain in full (rest from reference TRBV9 and TRBJ2-7): DSGVTQTPKHLITATGQRVTLRCSPRSGDLSVYWYQQSLDQGLQFLIQYYNGEERAKGNILERFSAQQFPDLHSELNLSSLELGDSALYFCASSVSNHLEGEQYFGPGTRLTVT.

This rearrangement joins TRBV29-1 to TRBJ2-5; 9 positions agree with TRBD1. After removal of 7 bases from V and 1 base from J, the junction contained 22 bases not matched to a gene. This CDR3 spans 19 amino acids. Germline V CDR1 and CDR2: SQVTM, ANQGSEA. Written as DNA, the CDR3 is TGCAGCGCCGCCACGGGACAGGGCTTTTCCTCGTACTTCCAAGAGACCCAGTACTTC. It yields the protein CSAATGQGFSSYFQETQYF.

The genes are TRBV11-2 and TRBJ2-1; D perhaps matches TRBD1 (5 bases). The V and J ends lost 5 bases and 10 bases respectively, with 18 bases between them. The CDR3 has 14 residues. CDR1 and CDR2 (germline): SGHAT, FQNNGV. CDR3 amino acids: CASSLRTRAREQFF. CDR3 bases: TGTGCCAGCAGCCTCCGAACCAGGGCGAGGGAGCAGTTCTTC.

The CDR3 loop reads CASSQGGSGSWEQYF. In nucleotides, the CDR3 is TGCGCCAGCAGCCAAGGGGGTAGCGGGAGTTGGGAGCAGTACTTC. J is TRBJ2-7 and V is TRBV4-1; 9 bases match TRBD2. This CDR3 has 15 residues. J lost 7 bases, V lost 1 base, and 8 bases had no gene match. Germline CDR1 is MGHRA and CDR2 is YSYEKL.

The sample holds a few counts of this clone. The rearrangement joins TRBV7-2 to TRBJ1-2; perhaps TRBD1 as D (6 bases). The CDR3 is 14 residues long. V was cut by 4 bases and J by 3 bases, with 12 bases left in between. Germline V lookup: CDR1 SGHTA, CDR2 FQGNSA. The CDR3 DNA is TGTGCCAGCAGCTCATTCAGGGGCGACTATGGCTACACCTTC. It specifies CASSSFRGDYGYTF.

The CDR3 loop reads CASSPRVAGGQGDTQYF. As DNA, the CDR3 is TGTGCCAGCAGCCCGCGGGTAGCGGGAGGGCAAGGGGATACGCAGTATTTT. The J gene is TRBJ2-3, the V gene TRBV7-2, with 11 positions matching TRBD2. The CDR3 is 17 residues long. From germline, CDR1 is SGHTA and CDR2 FQGNSA. The trim removed 5 bases at V and 6 bases at J, leaving 13 bases unmatched.

V is TRBV25-1 and J is TRBJ2-7, with 7 positions matching TRBD2. Germline V gene lookup returns CDR1 MGHDK and CDR2 SYGVNS. The V segment lost 8 bases and the J segment 3 bases; nucleotides outside the gene matches: 10. The CDR3 runs 14 residues. The CDR3 region has the DNA TGTGCCAGCGGGGGAGGGGCGGGGGACTACGAGCAGTACTTC. Amino acid sequence: CASGGGAGDYEQYF.

The chain carries TRBV2 and TRBJ1-1, with 8 bases aligning to TRBD1. With V trimmed by 2 bases and J by 10 bases, 6 bases remained unmatched. There are 13 residues in the CDR3. CDR1 SNHLY and CDR2 FYNNEI come from the germline V gene. CDR3 amino acids: CASSESFTGGAFF. The CDR3, as DNA: TGTGCCAGCAGTGAATCTTTTACAGGGGGAGCTTTCTTT.

The chain couples TRBV4-2 to TRBJ2-4; TRBD1 matches at 8 bases. CDR3 length: 16 amino acids. The V and J ends lost 2 bases and 4 bases, in that order; junction bases with no gene match: 7. Germline V gene lookup returns CDR1 LGHNA and CDR2 YNFKEQ. The CDR3 reads CASSQPGGRSKNIQYF. The CDR3 region has the DNA TGTGCCAGCAGCCAACCAGGGGGCCGGTCTAAAAACATTCAGTACTTC.

This chain connects TRBV2 to TRBJ2-2, with 10 nucleotides matching TRBD1. Germline V gives CDR1 SNHLY, CDR2 FYNNEI. The CDR3 totals 16 residues. After removal of 4 bases from V and 4 bases from J, the junction contained 6 bases not matched to a gene. Here the CDR3 reads CASSGGQGHGTGELFF. The CDR3 nucleotides are TGTGCCAGCAGTGGGGGACAGGGGCACGGCACCGGGGAGCTGTTTTTT.

The chain links TRBV5-5 to TRBJ2-1; D is possibly TRBD1 (6 bases). Per germline, CDR1 SGHKS and CDR2 YYEKEE (reference sequence). The CDR3 has 13 amino acids. The V and J ends lost 1 base and 10 bases respectively, with 12 bases between them. CDR3 sequence: CASSLQGSREQFF. The CDR3 DNA sequence: TGTGCCAGCAGCTTGCAGGGGTCGAGGGAGCAGTTCTTC.

The gene calls are TRBV9 and TRBJ2-7; D remains unclear. V was shortened by 0 bases and J by 2 bases, with 9 bases between the two germline ends. Germline CDR1 is SGDLS and CDR2 is YYNGEE. CDR3 size: 14 residues. The CDR3 region has the DNA TGTGCCAGCAGCGTAGGAGTCTCTGCCTACGAGCAGTACTTC. Amino acid sequence: CASSVGVSAYEQYF.

The V gene is TRBV4-2, the J gene TRBJ2-1; TRBD2 might be the D (5 bases). Germline CDR1 and CDR2: LGHNA and YNFKEQ. Trimming took 4 bases from V and 5 from J, leaving 18 bases between them. The CDR3 consists of 16 residues. The CDR3 DNA reads as TGTGCCAGCAGCCGAACGGTGGGGAGCCCAGACAATGAGCAGTTCTTC. The encoded protein is CASSRTVGSPDNEQFF.

This chain uses TRBV5-8 with TRBJ2-4, with TRBD1 identical over 8 bases. Trimming took 0 bases from V and 6 from J; bases not matched to a gene: 8. The CDR3 runs 16 residues. CDR1 is SGHTS and CDR2 is YDEGEE in the germline V gene. The CDR3 reads CASSLAQGALGNIQYF. The CDR3 DNA reads as TGTGCCAGCAGCTTGGCCCAGGGGGCGCTCGGAAACATTCAGTACTTC.

In regard to this clone: This sample also contains other DNA sequences that code for the same CDR3. The V gene is TRBV7-9, the J gene TRBJ1-2, with unresolved D. CDR3 length equals 12 residues. Per germline, CDR1 SEHNR and CDR2 FQNEAQ (reference sequence). Between the trimmed V and J ends, which lost 1 base and 4 bases, there was a span of 4 bases. The CDR3 DNA reads as TGTGCCAGCAGCTTAGTCTCCTATGGCTACACCTTC. Protein: CASSLVSYGYTF.

This clone was observed a single time. This sequence joins TRBV9 and TRBJ2-2; 9 nucleotides line up with TRBD2. CDR1 is SGDLS and CDR2 is YYNGEE in the germline V gene. The V gene end was trimmed by 3 bases and the J gene end by 7 bases; junction bases not matched to a gene: 7. The CDR3 extends over 15 amino acids. CDR3 loop: CASSARTSASGELFF. The CDR3 DNA reads as TGTGCCAGCAGCGCCAGGACTAGCGCAAGCGGGGAGCTGTTTTTT.

The rearrangement links TRBV19 to TRBJ2-1; maybe TRBD2 (7 bases). This CDR3 is 15 amino acids long. Trimming left V 2 bases short and J 4 bases short, with 12 bases between. Germline CDR1 reads LNHDA; CDR2 reads SQIVND (reference sequence). The CDR3 region has the DNA TGTGCCAGTAGTATATCCCGGGGGGCATACAATGAGCAGTTCTTC. Translated, it gives CASSISRGAYNEQFF.

The chain has TRBV5-1 and TRBJ2-3; 7 bases match TRBD1. CDR3 size: 14 residues. The V and J ends lost 3 bases and 0 bases, in that order; junction bases with no gene match: 1. CDR1 and CDR2 (germline): SGHRS, YFSETQ. CDR3 loop: CASSWDSSTDTQYF. The CDR3 bases are TGCGCCAGCAGCTGGGACAGTAGCACAGATACGCAGTATTTT.